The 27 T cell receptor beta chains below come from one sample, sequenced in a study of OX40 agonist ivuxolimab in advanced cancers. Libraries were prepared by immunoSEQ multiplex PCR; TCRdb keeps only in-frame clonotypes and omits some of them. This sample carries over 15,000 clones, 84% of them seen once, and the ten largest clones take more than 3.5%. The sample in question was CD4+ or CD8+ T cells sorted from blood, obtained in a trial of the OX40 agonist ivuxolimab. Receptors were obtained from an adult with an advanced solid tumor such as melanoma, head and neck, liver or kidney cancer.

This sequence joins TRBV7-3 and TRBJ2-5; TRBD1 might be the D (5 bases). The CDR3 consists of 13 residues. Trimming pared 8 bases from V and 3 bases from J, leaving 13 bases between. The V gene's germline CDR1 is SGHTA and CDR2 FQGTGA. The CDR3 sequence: CASAAGIKETQYF. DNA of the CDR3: TGTGCCAGCGCGGCAGGGATAAAAGAGACCCAGTACTTC.

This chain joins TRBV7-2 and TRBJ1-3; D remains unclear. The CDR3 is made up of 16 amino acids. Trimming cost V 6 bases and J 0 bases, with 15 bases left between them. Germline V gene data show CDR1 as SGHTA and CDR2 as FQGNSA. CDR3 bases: TGTGCCAGCAGTCAAGGAGCGCGGAACTCTGGAAACACCATATATTTT. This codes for CASSQGARNSGNTIYF.

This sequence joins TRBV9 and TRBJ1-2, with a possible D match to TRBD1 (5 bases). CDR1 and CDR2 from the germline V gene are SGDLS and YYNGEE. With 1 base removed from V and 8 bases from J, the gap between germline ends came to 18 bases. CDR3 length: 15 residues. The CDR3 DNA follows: TGTGCCAGCAGCGTATCCGGAGGGACCCTCGAGGGCTACACCTTC. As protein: CASSVSGGTLEGYTF.

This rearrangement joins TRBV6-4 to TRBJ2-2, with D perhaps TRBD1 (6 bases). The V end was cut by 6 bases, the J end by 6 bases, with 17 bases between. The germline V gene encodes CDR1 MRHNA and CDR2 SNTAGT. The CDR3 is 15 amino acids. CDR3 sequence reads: CASRAQGQGAGELFF. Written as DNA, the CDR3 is TGTGCCAGCAGGGCACAGGGACAAGGGGCCGGGGAGCTGTTTTTT.

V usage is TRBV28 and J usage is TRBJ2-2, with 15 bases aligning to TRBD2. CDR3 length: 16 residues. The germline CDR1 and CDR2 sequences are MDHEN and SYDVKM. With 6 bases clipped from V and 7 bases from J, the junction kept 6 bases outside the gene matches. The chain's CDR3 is CASRGTSGRRVGELFF. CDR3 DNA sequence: TGTGCCAGCAGAGGGACTAGCGGGAGGAGGGTCGGGGAGCTGTTTTTT.

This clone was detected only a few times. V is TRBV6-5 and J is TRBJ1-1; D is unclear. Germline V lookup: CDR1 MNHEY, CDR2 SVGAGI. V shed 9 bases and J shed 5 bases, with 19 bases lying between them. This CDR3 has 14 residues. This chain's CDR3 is CASWVTSGGTEAFF. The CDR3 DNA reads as TGTGCCAGTTGGGTTACTTCTGGAGGGACTGAAGCTTTCTTT.

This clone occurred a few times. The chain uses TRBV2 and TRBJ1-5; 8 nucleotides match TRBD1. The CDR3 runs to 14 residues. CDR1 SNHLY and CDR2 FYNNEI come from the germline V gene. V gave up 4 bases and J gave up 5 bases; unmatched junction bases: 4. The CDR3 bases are TGTGCCAGCAGTGCGGGACAGGCTCATCAGCCCCAGCATTTT. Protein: CASSAGQAHQPQHF.

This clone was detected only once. CDR3 amino acids: CASSQGHTQYF. CDR3 bases: TGTGCCAGCAGCCAGGGTCATACGCAGTATTTT. The rearrangement links TRBV5-6 to TRBJ2-3; possible D gene TRBD1, 5 bases. Trimming removed 4 bases from V and 7 bases from J, with 7 bases in between. The CDR3 length is 11 residues. Germline lookup yields CDR1 SGHDT and CDR2 YYEEEE.

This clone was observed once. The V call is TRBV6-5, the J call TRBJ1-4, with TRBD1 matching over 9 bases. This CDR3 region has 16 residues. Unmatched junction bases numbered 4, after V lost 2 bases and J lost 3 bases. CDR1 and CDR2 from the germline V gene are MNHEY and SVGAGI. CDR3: CASSYRTGGSNEKLFF. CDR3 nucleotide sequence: TGTGCCAGCAGTTACCGTACAGGGGGCTCTAATGAAAAACTGTTTTTT.

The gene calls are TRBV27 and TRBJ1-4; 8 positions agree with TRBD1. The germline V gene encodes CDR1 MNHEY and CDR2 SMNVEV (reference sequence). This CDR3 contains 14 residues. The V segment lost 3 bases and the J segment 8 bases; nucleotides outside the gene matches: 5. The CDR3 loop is CASSFWQGAEKLFF. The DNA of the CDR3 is TGTGCCAGCAGTTTTTGGCAGGGGGCCGAAAAACTGTTTTTT.

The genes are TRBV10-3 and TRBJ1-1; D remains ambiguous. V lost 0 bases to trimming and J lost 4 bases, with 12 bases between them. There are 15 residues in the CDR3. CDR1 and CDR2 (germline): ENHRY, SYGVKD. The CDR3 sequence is CAISESRGRSTEAFF. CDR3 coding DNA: TGTGCCATCAGTGAGTCAAGAGGGAGATCCACTGAAGCTTTCTTT.

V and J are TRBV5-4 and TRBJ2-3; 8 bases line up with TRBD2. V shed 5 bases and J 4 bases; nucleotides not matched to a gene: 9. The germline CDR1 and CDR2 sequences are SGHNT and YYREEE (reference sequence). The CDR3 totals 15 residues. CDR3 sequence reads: CASRTGGRDADTQYF. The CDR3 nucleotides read TGTGCCAGCAGGACGGGGGGGCGGGACGCAGATACGCAGTATTTT.

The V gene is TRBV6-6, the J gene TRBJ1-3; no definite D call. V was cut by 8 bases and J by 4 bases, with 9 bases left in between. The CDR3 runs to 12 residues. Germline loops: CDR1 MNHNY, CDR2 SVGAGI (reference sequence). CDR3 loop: CASADWGNTIYF. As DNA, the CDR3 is TGTGCCAGCGCAGACTGGGGAAACACCATATATTTT.

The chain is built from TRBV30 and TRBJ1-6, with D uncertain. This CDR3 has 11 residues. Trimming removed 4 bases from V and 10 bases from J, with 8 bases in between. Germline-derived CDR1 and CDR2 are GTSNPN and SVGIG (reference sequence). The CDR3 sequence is CAWNSDSPLHF. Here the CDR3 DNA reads TGTGCCTGGAATTCCGACTCACCCCTCCACTTT.

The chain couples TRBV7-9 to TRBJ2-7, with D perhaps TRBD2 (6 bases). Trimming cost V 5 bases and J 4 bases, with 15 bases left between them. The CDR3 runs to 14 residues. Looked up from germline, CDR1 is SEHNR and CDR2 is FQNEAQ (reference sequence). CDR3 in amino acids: CASSPTGREYEQYF. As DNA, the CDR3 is TGTGCCAGCAGCCCGACCGGGAGAGAATACGAGCAGTACTTC.

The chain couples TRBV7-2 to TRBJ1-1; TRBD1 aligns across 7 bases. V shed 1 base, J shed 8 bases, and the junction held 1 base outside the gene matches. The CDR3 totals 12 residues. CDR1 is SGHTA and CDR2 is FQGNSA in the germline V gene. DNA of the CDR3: TGTGCCAGCAGCTTAGAGGACAGGGAAGCTTTCTTT. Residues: CASSLEDREAFF.

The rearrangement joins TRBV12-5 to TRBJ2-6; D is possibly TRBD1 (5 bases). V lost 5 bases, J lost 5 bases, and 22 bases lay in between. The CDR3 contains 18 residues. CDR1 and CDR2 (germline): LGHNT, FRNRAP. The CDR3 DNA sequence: TGTGCTAGTGGTGTCGTATCTGCAGGACAAAGTCGGGCCAACGTCCTGACTTTC. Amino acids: CASGVVSAGQSRANVLTF.

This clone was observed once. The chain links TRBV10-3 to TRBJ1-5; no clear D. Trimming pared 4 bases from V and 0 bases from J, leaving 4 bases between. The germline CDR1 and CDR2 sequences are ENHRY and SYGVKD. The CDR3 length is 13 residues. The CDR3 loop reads CAISGNSNQPQHF. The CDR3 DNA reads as TGTGCCATCAGTGGGAATAGCAATCAGCCCCAGCATTTT.

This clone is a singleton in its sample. CDR3 residues: CAWSVKGQDQPQHF. CDR3 in DNA: TGTGCCTGGAGTGTGAAGGGACAGGATCAGCCCCAGCATTTT. The V call is TRBV30, the J call TRBJ1-5, with 8 bases fitting TRBD1. The CDR3 is 14 amino acids. The germline gives CDR1 GTSNPN, CDR2 SVGIG (reference sequence). With V trimmed by 0 bases and J by 5 bases, 3 bases remained unmatched.

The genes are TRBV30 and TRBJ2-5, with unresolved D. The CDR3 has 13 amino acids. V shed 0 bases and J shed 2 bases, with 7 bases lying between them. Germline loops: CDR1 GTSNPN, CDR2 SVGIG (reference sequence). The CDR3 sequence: CAWSVTVQETQYF. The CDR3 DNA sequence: TGTGCCTGGAGTGTGACGGTACAAGAGACCCAGTACTTC.

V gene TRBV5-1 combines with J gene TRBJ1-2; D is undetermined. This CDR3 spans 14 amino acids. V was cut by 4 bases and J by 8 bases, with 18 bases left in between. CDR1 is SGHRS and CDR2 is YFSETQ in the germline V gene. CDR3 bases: TGCGCCAGCAGCGCCATGACGACTGGGATGGGCTACACCTTC. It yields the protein CASSAMTTGMGYTF.

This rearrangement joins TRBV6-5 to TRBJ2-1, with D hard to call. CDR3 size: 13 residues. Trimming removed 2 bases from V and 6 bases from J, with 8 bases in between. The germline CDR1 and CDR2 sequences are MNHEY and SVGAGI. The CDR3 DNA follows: TGTGCCAGCAGTTACGACCTCTCCAATGAGCAGTTCTTC. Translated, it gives CASSYDLSNEQFF.

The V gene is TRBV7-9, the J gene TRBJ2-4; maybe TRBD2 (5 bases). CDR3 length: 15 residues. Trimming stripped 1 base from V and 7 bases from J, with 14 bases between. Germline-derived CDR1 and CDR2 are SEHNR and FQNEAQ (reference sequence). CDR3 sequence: CASSLEGVPVNIQYF. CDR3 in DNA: TGTGCCAGCAGCTTAGAGGGAGTCCCGGTCAACATTCAGTACTTC.

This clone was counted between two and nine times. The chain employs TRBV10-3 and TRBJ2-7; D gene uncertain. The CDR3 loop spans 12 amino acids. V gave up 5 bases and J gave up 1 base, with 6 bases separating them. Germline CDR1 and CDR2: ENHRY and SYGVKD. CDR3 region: CAISPDSYEQYF. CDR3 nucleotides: TGTGCCATCAGTCCAGATTCCTACGAGCAGTACTTC.

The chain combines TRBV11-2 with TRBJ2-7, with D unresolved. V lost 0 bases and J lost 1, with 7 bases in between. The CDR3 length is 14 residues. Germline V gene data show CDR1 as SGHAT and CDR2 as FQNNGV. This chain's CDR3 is CASSLEARSYEQYF. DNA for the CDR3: TGTGCCAGCAGCTTAGAGGCTAGGTCCTACGAGCAGTACTTC.

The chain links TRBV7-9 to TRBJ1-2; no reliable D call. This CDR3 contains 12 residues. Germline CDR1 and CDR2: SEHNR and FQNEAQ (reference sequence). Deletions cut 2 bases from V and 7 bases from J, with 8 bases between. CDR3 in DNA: TGTGCCAGCAGCTTAAATCGGGGTGGCTACACCTTC. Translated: CASSLNRGGYTF.

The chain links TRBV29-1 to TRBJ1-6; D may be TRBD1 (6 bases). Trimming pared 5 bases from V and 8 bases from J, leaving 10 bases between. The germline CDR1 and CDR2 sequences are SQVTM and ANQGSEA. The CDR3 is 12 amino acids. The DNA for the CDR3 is TGCAGCGTTCGGGCAGGGGATTCACCCCTCCACTTT. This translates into CSVRAGDSPLHF.